Below are 9 T cell receptor beta chains sequenced from a single sample in a study of T cells in Graves' hyperthyroidism and ophthalmopathy. The TCR beta CDR3 regions underwent amplification using RNA transcripts as the source. The primer set for the first-round RT-PCR of the TCR CDR3 was HTBI. TCRdb fed the multiplex PCR reads into MiXCR, producing one record per CDR3 protein. The sample includes around 520,000 distinct CDR3 sequences, approximately 14% of them seen just once. The source material was blood. These receptors were collected from a woman aged 18-30 years with Graves' hyperthyroidism.

This clonotype was picked up many times. The chain recombines TRBV24-1 with TRBJ1-4, with no clear D. V shed 4 bases and J shed 13 bases, with 15 bases lying between them. Germline CDR1 is KGHDR and CDR2 is SFDVKD. This CDR3 spans 13 amino acids. The CDR3 DNA sequence: TGTGCCACCAGTGACTCCGCGGACGCAGGACTGTTTTTT. Translated: CATSDSADAGLFF.

In this sample, this clonotype turned up many times. The CDR3 sequence is CASRRDRATEAFF. DNA of the CDR3: TGTGCCAGCAGACGGGACAGGGCAACTGAAGCTTTCTTT. The V call is TRBV12-3 or TRBV12-4, the J call TRBJ1-1; TRBD1 aligns across 9 bases. V was clipped by 6 bases and J by 5 bases; unmatched bases: 4. The CDR3 is 13 amino acids.

The chain carries TRBV5-8 and TRBJ1-6, with D maybe TRBD1 (6 bases). The CDR3 totals 14 residues. V lost 2 bases and J 7 bases, leaving 10 bases between the germline ends. Per the germline V gene, CDR1 is SGHTS and CDR2 is YDEGEE. The CDR3 DNA follows: TGTGCCAGCAGCTTTAGGGGGATCAATTCACCCCTCCACTTT. This translates into CASSFRGINSPLHF. Supplemented by reference TRBV5-8 and TRBJ1-6, the full variable domain reads EAGVTQSPTHLIKTRGQQATLRCSPISGHTSVYWYQQALGLGLQFLLWYDEGEERNRGNFPPRFSGRQFPNYSSELNVNALELEDSALYLCASSFRGINSPLHFGNGTRLTVT.

This clonotype came up many times. This sequence joins TRBV12-3 or TRBV12-4 and TRBJ1-1; 7 positions agree with TRBD1. V shed 6 bases, J shed 4 bases, and the junction held 8 bases outside the gene matches. CDR3 length equals 14 residues. In DNA, the CDR3 is TGTGCCAGCAGACCAACAGGGGACTCCACTGAAGCTTTCTTT. Translation gives CASRPTGDSTEAFF.

This clonotype was detected ten times or more. The V call is TRBV29-1, the J call TRBJ2-7; TRBD2 aligns across 12 bases. V trimming: 5 bases; J trimming: 3 bases; junction bases outside the gene matches: 2. Germline CDR1 and CDR2: SQVTM and ANQGSEA. The CDR3 runs 13 residues. CDR3 amino acids: CSVTTSGSYEQYV. In DNA form, the CDR3 reads TGCAGCGTTACGACTAGCGGGAGCTACGAGCAGTACGTC.

In its sample, this clonotype was seen many times. The chain links TRBV9 to TRBJ2-7, with TRBD1 identical over 7 bases. This CDR3 is built from 14 residues. Looked up from germline, CDR1 is SGDLS and CDR2 is YYNGEE. The junction had 8 bases not matched to a gene; V was cut back by 4 bases and J by 4 bases. CDR3 DNA: TGTGCCAGCAGCATCGGACAGGAGACTTACGAGCAGTACTTC. This sequence encodes CASSIGQETYEQYF. The whole variable domain, remainder taken from reference TRBV9 and TRBJ2-7, is DSGVTQTPKHLITATGQRVTLRCSPRSGDLSVYWYQQSLDQGLQFLIQYYNGEERAKGNILERFSAQQFPDLHSELNLSSLELGDSALYFCASSIGQETYEQYFGPGTRLTVT.

This clonotype was picked up many times. This chain links TRBV6-1 with TRBJ2-1; D possibly uses TRBD1 or TRBD2 (6 bases each). V was shortened by 1 base and J by 4 bases, with 11 bases between the two germline ends. Germline CDR1 and CDR2: MNHNS and SASEGT. The CDR3 is 15 residues long. The CDR3 nucleotides read TGTGCCAGCAGTGAAGGCCGGGGGCCTTACAATGAGCAGTTCTTC. Protein sequence: CASSEGRGPYNEQFF.

This clonotype was recorded at least ten times. CDR3 in amino acids: CASSLQGTSSYNEQFF. DNA for the CDR3: TGCGCCAGCAGCTTGCAAGGGACTAGCTCCTACAATGAGCAGTTCTTC. The chain has TRBV5-1 and TRBJ2-1, with 8 bases that match TRBD2. V shed 1 base, J shed 0 bases, and the junction held 3 bases outside the gene matches. This CDR3 has 16 amino acids. Germline CDR1 and CDR2: SGHRS and YFSETQ.

This clonotype has at least ten counts. This chain links TRBV19 with TRBJ2-5, with D tentatively TRBD2 (6 bases). Germline V CDR1 and CDR2: LNHDA, SQIVND (reference sequence). Trimming pared 6 bases from V and 4 bases from J, leaving 18 bases between. The CDR3 is 15 residues long. CDR3 sequence reads: CASSPSGTSRETQYF. The CDR3, as DNA: TGTGCCAGTAGCCCGTCCGGGACTTCAAGAGAGACCCAGTACTTC.